Detailed here is one T cell receptor beta chain. The target of this receptor is not known. It has no much larger one-base neighbor in the sample; base qualities were not kept. TCR CDR3 regions were amplified from genomic DNA by multiplex PCR using the deep immunoSEQ assay. Extracted genomic DNA from each cell subset was spread evenly across all wells of several immunoSEQ 96-well plates, with each plate serving as a replicate. For sorted subsets, each replicate PCR was loaded with 200 to 250 ng genomic DNA, equivalent to approximately 27,000 T cell genomes. Purified libraries were quantified with a Qubit 3.0 fluorometer, sized on a Bioanalyzer 2100, and re-quantified with the KAPA Library Quantification kit. A separate single-read 150-cycle Illumina NextSeq 550 flow cell was used to sequence each immunoSEQ 96-well plate. Per the original workflow: Because the immunoSEQ output included only junctional sequences and no quality scores, the filtering could not be the same as the filtering used for full-length reads. To assign V/J genes and CDR3, sequences were annotated against IMGT germline references using PyIR, a Python wrapper for IgBLAST v1.9. Reads were filtered out if the reads had weak V/J assignments (E-value above 1e-6), no CDR3, stop codons, out-of-frame junctions, or ambiguous translated residues. V3J clonotypes were defined as sequences sharing the same inferred V gene, J gene, and CDR3 amino acid sequence. Percentage overlap between repertoires was calculated by dividing the number of shared unique clonotypes by the size of the smaller repertoire. Three approaches were used to assess repertoire richness: RTK rarefaction, the Chao1 estimator, and Recon v2.1 estimates of unobserved clonotypes. Generation probabilities for all TCRbeta clonotypes obtained by the gDNA method from a handful of donors were computed using OLGA. TCRdb limited this immuneACCESS table to in-frame rearrangements with V and J called. A share of clones is missing; checked studies link under half to unresolved V genes, and the rest is unexplained. The V and J calls and the clone size are those of that table, but D and trimming were determined from the DNA. The sample table contains more than 2 million clones; only one count was recorded for just under 95% of them. The ten largest make up 1% to 1.3% of the sample.

This entry comes from a study of shared clonotypes between healthy human individuals (dated by TCRdb to between 2020 and 2021). Broadly, across the study: A couple of women and a few men aged 18 to 49 years were included in the cohort. Per donor, leukapheresis produced somewhere between about 0.85 and 8.9 billion PBMCs. The study deeply sequenced blood TCR repertoires of roughly five healthy adults to estimate repertoire size and the extent of clonotype sharing between individuals. Libraries were prepared and TCR repertoires were sequenced by different laboratories using diverse techniques, in order to increase sequencing depth and limit assay-specific biases. Per donor, three plates each were used for CD4 naive and CD4 memory, two for CD8 naive, and one for CD8 memory. Broader findings and caveats from the paper: Even with the large sequencing depth, rarefaction of the sorted-subset datasets indicated that sequencing was incomplete. Sampling was limited to blood, and TCR repertoires in tissue likely differ from TCR repertoires in blood. Because the study included a small number of donors, the genetic and exposure-history diversity represented was limited. Pairwise subsampling led to the expectation that sequencing depth would affect the degree of clonotype sharing among donors. Naive subsets generally had larger estimated clonotype richness than memory subsets did. Compared with non-shared clonotypes, the clonotypes found in all four sorted-subset donors had higher generation probabilities. Across a handful of donors, approximately 4.6% of naive CD4, approximately 3.5% of naive CD8, roughly 2.3% of memory CD4, and roughly 0.4% of memory CD8 clonotypes were shared.

Spanning cysteine to phenylalanine, the CDR3 consists of 14 amino acids. Only the CDR3 part of the read is kept: 42 bases, read in frame from the first base. V was cut back by 5 bases and J by 0 bases, leaving a gap of 11 bases between them. CDR1 and CDR2 are read off the germline V gene as MNHEY and SVGAGI. CD8 naive samples were CD45RO-negative cells positively selected for CCR7, giving a CD45RA+CCR7+ population that excluded TemRA cells. Donors were healthy HIV-negative adults with no recently reported acute infections or vaccinations. Only Caucasian adults living in Nashville, Tennessee, USA were represented among the donors. Blood was collected by leukapheresis, and PBMCs were isolated by Ficoll-Histopaque density gradient centrifugation and then cryopreserved in liquid nitrogen vapor phase. Purity and quantity of every magnetically sorted T cell population were checked by analytical flow cytometry. Each sorted fraction had its genomic DNA isolated and then quantified by UV absorbance on a Nanodrop 2000c.

The rearrangement joined TRBV6-5 to TRBJ2-7; a weak D assignment points to TRBD2 (6 bases agree). The TCR was taken from a man aged 18 to 30 in good health. Sequenced sample: naive CD8+ T cells sorted from blood. The label giving this sample's cell subset or site can be read as: CD45RA+CCR7+. The bases are TGTGCCAGCAGTCTAGCGTATACCTCCTACGAGCAGTACTTC. Its amino acids are CASSLAYTSYEQYF.